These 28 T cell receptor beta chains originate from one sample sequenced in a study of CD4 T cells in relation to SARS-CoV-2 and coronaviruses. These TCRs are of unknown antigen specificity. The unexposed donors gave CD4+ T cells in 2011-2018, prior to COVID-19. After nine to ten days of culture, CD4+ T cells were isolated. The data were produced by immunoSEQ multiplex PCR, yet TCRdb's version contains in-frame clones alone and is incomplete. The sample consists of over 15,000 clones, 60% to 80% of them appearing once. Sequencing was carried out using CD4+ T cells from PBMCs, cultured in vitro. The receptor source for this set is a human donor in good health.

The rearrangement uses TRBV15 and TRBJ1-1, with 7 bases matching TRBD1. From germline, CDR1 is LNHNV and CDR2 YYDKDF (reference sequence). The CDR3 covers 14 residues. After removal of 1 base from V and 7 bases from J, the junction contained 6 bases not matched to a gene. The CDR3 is CATSRGLWDSEAFF. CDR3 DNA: TGTGCCACCAGCAGAGGTCTTTGGGACAGTGAAGCTTTCTTT.

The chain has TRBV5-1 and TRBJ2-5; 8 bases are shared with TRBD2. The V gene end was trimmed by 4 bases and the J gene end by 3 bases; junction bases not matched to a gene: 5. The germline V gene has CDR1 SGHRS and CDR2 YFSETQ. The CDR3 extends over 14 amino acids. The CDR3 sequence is CASSIGTSKETQYF. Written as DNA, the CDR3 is TGCGCCAGCAGCATCGGGACTAGTAAAGAGACCCAGTACTTC.

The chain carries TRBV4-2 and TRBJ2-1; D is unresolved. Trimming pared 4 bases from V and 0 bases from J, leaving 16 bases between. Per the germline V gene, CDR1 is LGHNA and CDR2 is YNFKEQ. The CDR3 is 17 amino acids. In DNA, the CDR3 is TGTGCCAGCAGCCCTGCAGCTGCGGTGAGCTCCTACAATGAGCAGTTCTTC. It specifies CASSPAAAVSSYNEQFF.

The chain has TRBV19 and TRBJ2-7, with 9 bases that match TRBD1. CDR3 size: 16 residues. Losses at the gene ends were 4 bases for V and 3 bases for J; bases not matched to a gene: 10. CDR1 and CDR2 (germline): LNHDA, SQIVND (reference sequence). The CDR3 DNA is TGTGCCAGTAGTAGGTATTCCGGGACAGGGCACTACGAGCAGTACTTC. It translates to CASSRYSGTGHYEQYF.

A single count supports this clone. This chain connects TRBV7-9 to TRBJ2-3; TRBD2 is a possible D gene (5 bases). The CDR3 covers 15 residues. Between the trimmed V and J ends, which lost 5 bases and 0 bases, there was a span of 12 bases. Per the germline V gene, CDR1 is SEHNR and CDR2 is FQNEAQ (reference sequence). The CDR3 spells CASSPGVSSTDTQYF. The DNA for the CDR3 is TGTGCCAGCAGCCCCGGGGTCTCTAGCACAGATACGCAGTATTTT.

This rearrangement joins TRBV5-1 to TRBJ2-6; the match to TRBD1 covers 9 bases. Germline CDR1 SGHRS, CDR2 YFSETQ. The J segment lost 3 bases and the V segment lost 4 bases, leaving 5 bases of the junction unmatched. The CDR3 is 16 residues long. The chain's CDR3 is CASSRGTGLGANVLTF. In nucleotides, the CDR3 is TGCGCCAGCAGCAGAGGGACAGGGCTTGGGGCCAACGTCCTGACTTTC.

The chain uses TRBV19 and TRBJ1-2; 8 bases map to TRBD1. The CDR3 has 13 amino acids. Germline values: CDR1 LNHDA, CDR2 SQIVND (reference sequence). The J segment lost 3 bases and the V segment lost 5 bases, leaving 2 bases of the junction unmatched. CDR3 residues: CASSEDRDYGYTF. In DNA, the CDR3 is TGTGCCAGTAGTGAGGACAGGGACTATGGCTACACCTTC.

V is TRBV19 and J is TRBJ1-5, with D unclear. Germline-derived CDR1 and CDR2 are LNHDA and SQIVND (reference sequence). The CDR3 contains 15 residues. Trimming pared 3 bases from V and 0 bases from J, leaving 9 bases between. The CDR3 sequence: CASSIVGYSNQPQHF. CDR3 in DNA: TGTGCCAGTAGTATTGTGGGTTATAGCAATCAGCCCCAGCATTTT.

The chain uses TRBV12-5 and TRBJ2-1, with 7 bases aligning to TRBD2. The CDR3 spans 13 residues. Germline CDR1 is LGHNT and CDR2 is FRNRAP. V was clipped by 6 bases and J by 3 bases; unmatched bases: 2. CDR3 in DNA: TGTGCTAGTGGGATAGCGGGCTACAATGAGCAGTTCTTC. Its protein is CASGIAGYNEQFF.

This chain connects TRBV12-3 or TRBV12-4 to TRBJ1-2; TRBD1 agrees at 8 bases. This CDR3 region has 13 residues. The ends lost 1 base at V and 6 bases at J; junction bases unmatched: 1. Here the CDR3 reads CASSLGDRNGYTF. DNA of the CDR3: TGTGCCAGCAGTTTAGGGGACAGGAATGGCTACACCTTC.

CDR3 bases: TGTGCCAGCAGTAACAGGGGGCAGAGTGAAAAACTGTTTTTT. It translates to CASSNRGQSEKLFF. This chain uses TRBV2 with TRBJ1-4; 9 bases are a match to TRBD1. CDR3 length: 14 residues. V lost 5 bases, J lost 7 bases, and 5 bases stayed unmatched. Germline CDR1 is SNHLY and CDR2 is FYNNEI. The whole variable domain, filled in from reference TRBV2 and TRBJ1-4, reads EPEVTQTPSHQVTQMGQEVILRCVPISNHLYFYWYRQILGQKVEFLVSFYNNEISEKSEIFDDQFSVERPDGSNFTLKIRSTKLEDSAMYFCASSNRGQSEKLFFGSGTQLSVL.

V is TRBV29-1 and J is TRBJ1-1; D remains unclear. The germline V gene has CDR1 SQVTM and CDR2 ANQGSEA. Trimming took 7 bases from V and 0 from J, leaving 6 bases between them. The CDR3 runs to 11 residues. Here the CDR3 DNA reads TGCAGCGGAGAGCTGAACACTGAAGCTTTCTTT. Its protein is CSGELNTEAFF.

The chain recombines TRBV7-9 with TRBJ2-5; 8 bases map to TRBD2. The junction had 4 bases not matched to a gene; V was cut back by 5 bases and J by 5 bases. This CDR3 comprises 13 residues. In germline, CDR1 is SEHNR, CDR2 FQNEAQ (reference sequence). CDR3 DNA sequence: TGTGCCAGCAGCCGTAGCGGGGAGGAGACCCAGTACTTC. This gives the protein CASSRSGEETQYF.

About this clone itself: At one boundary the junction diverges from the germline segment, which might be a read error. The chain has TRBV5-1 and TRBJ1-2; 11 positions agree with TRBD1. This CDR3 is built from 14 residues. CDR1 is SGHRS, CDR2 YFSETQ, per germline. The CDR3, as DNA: TGCGCCAGCAGCTACAACGTTCCGGGGACAGGGGGGTCCTTC. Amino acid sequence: CASSYNVPGTGGSF.

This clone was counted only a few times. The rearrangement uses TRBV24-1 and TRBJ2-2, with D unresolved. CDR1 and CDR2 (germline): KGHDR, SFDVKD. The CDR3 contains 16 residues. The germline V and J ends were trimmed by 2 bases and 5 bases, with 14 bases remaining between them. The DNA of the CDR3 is TGTGCCACCAGTGATTCCGGCGCGCCTGAGACCGGGGAGCTGTTTTTT. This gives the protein CATSDSGAPETGELFF.

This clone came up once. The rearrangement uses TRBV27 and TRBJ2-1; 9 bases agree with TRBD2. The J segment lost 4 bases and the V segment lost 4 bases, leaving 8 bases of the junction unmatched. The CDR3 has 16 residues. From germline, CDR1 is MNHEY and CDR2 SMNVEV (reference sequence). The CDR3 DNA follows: TGTGCCAGCAGTTCGAGGTTTAGCGGGAGTTACAATGAGCAGTTCTTC. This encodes CASSSRFSGSYNEQFF.

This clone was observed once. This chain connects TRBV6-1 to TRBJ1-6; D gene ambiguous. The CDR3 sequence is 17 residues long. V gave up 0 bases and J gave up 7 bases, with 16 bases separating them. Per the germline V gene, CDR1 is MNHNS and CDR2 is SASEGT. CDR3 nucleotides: TGTGCCAGCAGTGAAGCCCCTGGCGCAGCGTTCAATTCACCCCTCCACTTT. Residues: CASSEAPGAAFNSPLHF.

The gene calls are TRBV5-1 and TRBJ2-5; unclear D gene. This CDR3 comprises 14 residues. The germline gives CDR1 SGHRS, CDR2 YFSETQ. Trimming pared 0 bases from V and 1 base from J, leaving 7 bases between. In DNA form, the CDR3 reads TGCGCCAGCAGCTTGGAGACGGTCCAAGAGACCCAGTACTTC. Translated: CASSLETVQETQYF.

The CDR3 spells CASSPAETQYF. The CDR3 DNA is TGTGCCAGCTCACCAGCGGAGACCCAGTACTTC. The chain is built from TRBV18 and TRBJ2-5; D gene uncertain. With 2 bases removed from V and 5 bases from J, the gap between germline ends came to 3 bases. The CDR3 extends over 11 amino acids. The germline V gene has CDR1 KGHSH and CDR2 LQKENI.

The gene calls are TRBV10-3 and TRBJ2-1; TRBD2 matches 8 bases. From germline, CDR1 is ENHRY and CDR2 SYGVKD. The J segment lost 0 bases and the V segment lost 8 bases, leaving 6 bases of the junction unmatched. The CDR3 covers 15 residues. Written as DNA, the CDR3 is TGTGCCATCGCCTCGGGGGGGGCCTCCTACAATGAGCAGTTCTTC. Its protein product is CAIASGGASYNEQFF.

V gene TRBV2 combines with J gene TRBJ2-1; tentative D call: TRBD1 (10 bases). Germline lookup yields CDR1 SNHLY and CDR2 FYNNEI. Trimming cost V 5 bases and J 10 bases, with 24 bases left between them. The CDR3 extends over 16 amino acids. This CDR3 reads CASSSDRGLAGLEQFF. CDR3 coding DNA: TGTGCCAGCAGTTCAGACAGGGGGCTAGCGGGACTAGAGCAGTTCTTC. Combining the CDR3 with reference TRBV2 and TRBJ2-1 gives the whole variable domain EPEVTQTPSHQVTQMGQEVILRCVPISNHLYFYWYRQILGQKVEFLVSFYNNEISEKSEIFDDQFSVERPDGSNFTLKIRSTKLEDSAMYFCASSSDRGLAGLEQFFGPGTRLTVL.

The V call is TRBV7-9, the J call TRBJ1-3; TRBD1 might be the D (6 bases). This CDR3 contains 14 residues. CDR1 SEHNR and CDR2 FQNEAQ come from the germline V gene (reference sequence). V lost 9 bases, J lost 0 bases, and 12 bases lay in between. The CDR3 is CASSGTRSGNTIYF. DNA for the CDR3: TGTGCCAGTTCTGGGACACGCTCTGGAAACACCATATATTTT.

CDR3 nucleotide sequence: TGTGCCAGTCGGGGGGTCGACGTTACGCAGAAAGCTAACTATGGCTACACCTTC. It encodes CASRGVDVTQKANYGYTF. The genes are TRBV18 and TRBJ1-2, with a possible D match to TRBD1 (5 bases). The CDR3 is made up of 18 amino acids. Trimming took 9 bases from V and 0 from J, leaving 26 bases between them. Germline assignment: CDR1 KGHSH and CDR2 LQKENI.

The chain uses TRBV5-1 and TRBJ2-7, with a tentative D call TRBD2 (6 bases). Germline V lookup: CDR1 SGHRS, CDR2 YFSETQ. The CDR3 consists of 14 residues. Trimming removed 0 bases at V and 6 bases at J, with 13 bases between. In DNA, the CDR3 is TGCGCCAGCAGCTTGGCCGCGGGGCTACCCGAGCAGTACTTC. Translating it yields CASSLAAGLPEQYF.

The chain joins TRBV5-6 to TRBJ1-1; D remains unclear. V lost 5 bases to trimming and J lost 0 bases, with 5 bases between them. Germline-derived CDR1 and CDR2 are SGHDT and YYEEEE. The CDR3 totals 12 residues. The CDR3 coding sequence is TGTGCCAGCAGGGGTATGAACACTGAAGCTTTCTTT. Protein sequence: CASRGMNTEAFF.

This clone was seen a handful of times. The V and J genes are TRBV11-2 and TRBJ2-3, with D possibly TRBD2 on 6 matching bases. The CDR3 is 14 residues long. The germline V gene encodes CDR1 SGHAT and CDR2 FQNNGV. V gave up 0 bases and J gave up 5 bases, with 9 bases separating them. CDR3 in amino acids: CASSLEEGLDTQYF. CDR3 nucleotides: TGTGCCAGCAGCTTAGAGGAGGGGTTAGATACGCAGTATTTT.

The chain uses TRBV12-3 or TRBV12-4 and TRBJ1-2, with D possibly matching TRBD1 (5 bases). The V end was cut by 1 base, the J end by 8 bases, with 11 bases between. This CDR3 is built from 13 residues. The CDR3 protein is CASSLEGPEGYTF. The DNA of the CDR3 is TGTGCCAGCAGTTTAGAGGGGCCCGAAGGCTACACCTTC.

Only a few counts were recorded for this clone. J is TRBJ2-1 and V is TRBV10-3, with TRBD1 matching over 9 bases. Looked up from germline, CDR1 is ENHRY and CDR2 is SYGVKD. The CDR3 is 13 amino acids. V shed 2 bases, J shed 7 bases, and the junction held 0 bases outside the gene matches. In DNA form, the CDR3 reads TGTGCCATCAGTGAGGACAGGGGGAATGAGCAGTTCTTC. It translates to CAISEDRGNEQFF.